Below, 9 T cell receptor beta chains from the same sample are listed, as sequenced in a study of cytomegalovirus exposure and HLA in healthy donors. The study ran its PCR with 60 Vbeta and 13 Jbeta primers. The assay was immunoSEQ multiplex PCR, and TCRdb's table has in-frame clones only and misses some. This table holds fewer than 150,000 clones, 85% found once. Specimen: PBMCs. Receptors were obtained from a woman in her 30s in good health and CMV-seropositive.

The V and J genes are TRBV10-3 and TRBJ2-5; D is perhaps TRBD2 (6 bases). V was clipped by 0 bases and J by 4 bases, with 9 bases between them. This CDR3 contains 14 residues. CDR1 is ENHRY and CDR2 is SYGVKD in the germline V gene. In nucleotides, the CDR3 is TGTGCCATCAGTGAGTCGGGGAGGACAGAGACCCAGTACTTC. Translated, it gives CAISESGRTETQYF.

This clone came up once. The chain recombines TRBV4-1 with TRBJ1-2; no clear D gene. The CDR3 runs to 15 residues. Germline CDR1 is MGHRA and CDR2 is YSYEKL. The V gene lost 1 base and the J gene lost 5 bases, with 14 bases spanning the gap. CDR3 sequence reads: CASSQVPGSYYGYTF. CDR3 sequence (DNA): TGCGCCAGCAGCCAAGTTCCGGGATCCTATTATGGCTACACCTTC.

The CDR3 loop is CASGEDASYEQYF. The CDR3 DNA reads as TGTGCCAGCGGGGAGGATGCCTCCTACGAGCAGTACTTC. J is TRBJ2-7 and V is TRBV6-1; D possibly corresponds to TRBD2 (6 bases). This CDR3 comprises 13 residues. Trimming removed 8 bases at V and 0 bases at J, with 11 bases between. The germline gives CDR1 MNHNS, CDR2 SASEGT.

This clone was seen a few times. V usage is TRBV5-4 and J usage is TRBJ2-2, with 7 positions matching TRBD2. The length of the CDR3 is 15 residues. Per germline, CDR1 SGHNT and CDR2 YYREEE (reference sequence). With V trimmed by 4 bases and J by 8 bases, 11 bases remained unmatched. The CDR3 here is CASSPSGGGSGELFF. DNA of the CDR3: TGTGCCAGCAGCCCCTCTGGGGGGGGGTCGGGGGAGCTGTTTTTT.

The J gene is TRBJ1-4, the V gene TRBV2; weak D call: TRBD1 (5 bases). The V end lost 4 bases, the J end lost 4 bases, and 13 bases lay between the germline ends. The CDR3 is 15 amino acids. CDR1 SNHLY and CDR2 FYNNEI come from the germline V gene. In DNA form, the CDR3 reads TGTGCCAGCAGTGCGGGCGGGGCGTGTAATGAAAAACTGTTTTTT. It yields the protein CASSAGGACNEKLFF.

The chain carries TRBV7-9 and TRBJ2-1; D perhaps matches TRBD2 (5 bases). The CDR3 spans 15 residues. CDR1 SEHNR and CDR2 FQNEAQ come from the germline V gene (reference sequence). V lost 3 bases to trimming and J lost 0 bases, with 9 bases between them. The CDR3 reads CASSLGSGSYNEQFF. In DNA form, the CDR3 reads TGTGCCAGCAGCTTGGGCAGCGGCTCCTACAATGAGCAGTTCTTC.

This chain uses TRBV5-1 with TRBJ2-3, with 12 bases fitting TRBD2. The CDR3 extends over 16 amino acids. V was clipped by 0 bases and J by 6 bases; unmatched bases: 5. CDR1 is SGHRS and CDR2 is YFSETQ in the germline V gene. The CDR3 coding sequence is TGCGCCAGCAGCTTGGGACTAGCGGGGGTAACCGATACGCAGTATTTT. This codes for CASSLGLAGVTDTQYF. Combining the CDR3 with reference TRBV5-1 and TRBJ2-3 gives the whole variable domain KAGVTQTPRYLIKTRGQQVTLSCSPISGHRSVSWYQQTPGQGLQFLFEYFSETQRNKGNFPGRFSGRQFSNSRSEMNVSTLELGDSALYLCASSLGLAGVTDTQYFGPGTRLTVL.

The CDR3 sequence: CASSTGSTDTQYF. The CDR3 region has the DNA TGTGCCAGCAGCACGGGGTCCACAGATACGCAGTATTTT. The V call is TRBV11-3, the J call TRBJ2-3, with D possibly TRBD2 on 5 matching bases. CDR1 and CDR2 (germline): SGHNT, YENEEA. This CDR3 is 13 amino acids long. V lost 5 bases and J lost 2, with 8 bases in between.

The chain links TRBV18 to TRBJ2-5; D uncertain. The germline V and J ends were trimmed by 3 bases and 5 bases, with 4 bases remaining between them. CDR1 is KGHSH, CDR2 LQKENI, per germline. The CDR3 is made up of 11 amino acids. CDR3 residues: CASSPEETQYF. Written as DNA, the CDR3 is TGTGCCAGCTCACCTGAGGAGACCCAGTACTTC. Filled out from reference TRBV18 and TRBJ2-5, the complete variable domain reads NAGVMQNPRHLVRRRGQEARLRCSPMKGHSHVYWYRQLPEEGLKFMVYLQKENIIDESGMPKERFSAEFPKEGPSILRIQQVVRGDSAAYFCASSPEETQYFGPGTRLLVL.